Below are 10 T cell receptor beta chains sequenced from a single sample in a study of blood T cell repertoires in COVID-19. Method: immunoSEQ multiplex PCR; TCRdb's copy keeps in-frame clones and lacks some. Of roughly 320,000 clones detected, around 84% appear once; the ten largest clones hold roughly 1.3%. Sample: peripheral blood. Receptor source: a man aged 65 to 79 with acute or convalescent COVID-19.

This chain links TRBV5-6 with TRBJ2-7; 7 bases align to TRBD2. There are 14 residues in the CDR3. The V gene end was trimmed by 3 bases and the J gene end by 6 bases; junction bases not matched to a gene: 9. Germline V lookup: CDR1 SGHDT, CDR2 YYEEEE. CDR3 nucleotide sequence: TGTGCCAGCAGCTCAGGACTAGGTCCCCTCGAGCAGTACTTC. Residues: CASSSGLGPLEQYF.

V and J are TRBV6-6 and TRBJ2-3, with 7 nucleotides matching TRBD1. J lost 2 bases, V lost 5 bases, and 7 bases had no gene match. Germline V CDR1 and CDR2: MNHNY, SVGAGI (reference sequence). The CDR3 has 15 residues. CDR3 sequence: CASSRQGDFTDTQYF. DNA for the CDR3: TGTGCCAGCAGTCGACAGGGCGACTTCACAGATACGCAGTATTTT.

V usage is TRBV7-5 and J usage is TRBJ2-2; the table's D call, TRBD1, was not checked against the DNA. TRBV7-5 is recorded as a pseudogene. CDR3 length: 20 amino acids. CDR3 nucleotide sequence: TGTGTCAGAAGCACCAAAAGGGACAGGGGGCGATTTACCTACACCGGGGAGCTGTTTTTT. Translating it yields CVRSTKRDRGRFTYTGELFF.

This clone was found a few times. Other DNA variants within this sample encode the same CDR3. J is TRBJ1-2 and V is TRBV19, with 9 positions matching TRBD1. The CDR3 extends over 13 amino acids. Trimming at V came to 3 bases and at J to 6 bases, leaving 2 bases not matched to a gene. The germline CDR1 and CDR2 sequences are LNHDA and SQIVND (reference sequence). For the CDR3, the DNA is TGTGCCAGTAGTATCGGGACAGGGAATGGCTACACCTTC. It yields the protein CASSIGTGNGYTF. Complete variable domain (other parts from reference TRBV19 and TRBJ1-2): DGGITQSPKYLFRKEGQNVTLSCEQNLNHDAMYWYRQDPGQGLRLIYYSQIVNDFQKGDIAEGYSVSREKKESFPLTVTSAQKNPTAFYLCASSIGTGNGYTFGSGTRLTVV.

This sequence joins TRBV28 and TRBJ2-1; 7 bases align to TRBD2. The CDR3 extends over 16 amino acids. CDR1 is MDHEN, CDR2 SYDVKM, per germline. V trimming: 5 bases; J trimming: 8 bases; junction bases outside the gene matches: 15. CDR3 sequence reads: CASSTREDLTGDEQFF. For the CDR3, the DNA is TGTGCCAGCAGTACACGGGAGGACCTTACCGGTGATGAGCAGTTCTTC. The full variable domain, its missing parts supplied by reference TRBV28 and TRBJ2-1, is DVKVTQSSRYLVKRTGEKVFLECVQDMDHENMFWYRQDPGLGLRLIYFSYDVKMKEKGDIPEGYSVSREKKERFSLILESASTNQTSMYLCASSTREDLTGDEQFFGPGTRLTVL.

CDR3 DNA sequence: TGTGCCAGCAGCCCCGGGACAGGAGATAGCTATGGCTACACCTTC. Translating gives CASSPGTGDSYGYTF. The V gene is TRBV7-9, the J gene TRBJ1-2; TRBD1 agrees at 8 bases. CDR1 and CDR2 (germline): SEHNR, FQNEAQ (reference sequence). This CDR3 is 15 amino acids long. Trimming took 5 bases from V and 4 from J; bases not matched to a gene: 9.

This clone has a single count. J is TRBJ2-5 and V is TRBV3-1 (or the pseudogene TRBV3-2), with 9 bases fitting TRBD1. CDR1 and CDR2 (germline): LGHDT, YNNKEL (reference sequence). This CDR3 has 15 residues. V shed 4 bases and J 5 bases; nucleotides not matched to a gene: 8. This chain's CDR3 is CASSPRTGVVETQYF. CDR3 nucleotide sequence: TGTGCCAGCAGCCCAAGGACAGGGGTGGTGGAGACCCAGTACTTC.

V and J are TRBV28 and TRBJ1-1, with D unclear. The CDR3 totals 14 residues. Germline loops: CDR1 MDHEN, CDR2 SYDVKM. Trimming shortened V by 10 bases and J by 0 bases, and 15 bases separated the two germline ends. The CDR3 DNA follows: TGTGCCACAATTTCTGGGAGTTTGAACACTGAAGCTTTCTTT. The encoded protein is CATISGSLNTEAFF.

The chain links TRBV6-5 to TRBJ1-1; 8 bases fit TRBD1. Germline V gives CDR1 MNHEY, CDR2 SVGAGI. J was trimmed by 0 bases and V by 4 bases; bases with no gene match: 4. The CDR3 has 15 residues. The DNA of the CDR3 is TGTGCCAGCAGTTGGACAGGGATCATGAACACTGAAGCTTTCTTT. Protein product: CASSWTGIMNTEAFF.

The V call is TRBV5-4, the J call TRBJ2-1; 10 bases fit TRBD2. The V and J ends lost 6 bases and 5 bases, in that order; junction bases with no gene match: 8. There are 15 residues in the CDR3. Germline V gene sequence: CDR1 SGHNT, CDR2 YYREEE (reference sequence). This CDR3 is CASTTSGTSDNEQFF. The DNA of the CDR3 is TGTGCCAGCACCACCTCCGGGACTAGCGACAATGAGCAGTTCTTC.